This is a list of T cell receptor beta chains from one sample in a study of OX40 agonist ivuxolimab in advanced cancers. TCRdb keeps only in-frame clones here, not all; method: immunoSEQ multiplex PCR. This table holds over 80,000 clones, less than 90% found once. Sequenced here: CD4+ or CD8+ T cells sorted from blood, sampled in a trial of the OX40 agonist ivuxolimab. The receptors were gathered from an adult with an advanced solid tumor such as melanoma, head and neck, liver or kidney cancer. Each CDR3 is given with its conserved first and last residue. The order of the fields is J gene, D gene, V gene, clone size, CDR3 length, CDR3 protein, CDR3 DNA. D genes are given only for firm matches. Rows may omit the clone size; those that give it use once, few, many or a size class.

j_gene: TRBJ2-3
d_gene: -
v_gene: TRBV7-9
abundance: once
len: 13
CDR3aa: CASSSSGTDTQYF
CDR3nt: TGTGCCAGCAGCTCCTCAGGCACAGATACGCAGTATTTT

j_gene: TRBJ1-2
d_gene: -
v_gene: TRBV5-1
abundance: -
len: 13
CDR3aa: CASSLAGDGGYTF
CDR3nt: TGCGCCAGCAGCTTGGCAGGGGATGGCGGCTACACCTTC

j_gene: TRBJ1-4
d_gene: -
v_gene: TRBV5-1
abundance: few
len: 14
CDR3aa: CASSGLGHNEKLFF
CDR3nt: TGCGCCAGCAGCGGGCTTGGGCATAACGAAAAACTGTTTTTT

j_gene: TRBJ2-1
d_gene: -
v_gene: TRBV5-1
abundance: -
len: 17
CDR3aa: CASSSYPFEGGLGEQFF
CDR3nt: TGCGCCAGCAGCTCCTACCCCTTCGAGGGGGGGCTTGGTGAGCAGTTCTTC

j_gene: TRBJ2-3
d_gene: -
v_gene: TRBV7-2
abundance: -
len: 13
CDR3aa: CASSSPMTDTQYF
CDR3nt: TGTGCCAGCAGCTCCCCAATGACAGATACGCAGTATTTT

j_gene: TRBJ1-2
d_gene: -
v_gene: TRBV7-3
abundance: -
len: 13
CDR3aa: CASSLLTDYGYTF
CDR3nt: TGTGCCAGCAGCTTACTGACGGACTATGGCTACACCTTC

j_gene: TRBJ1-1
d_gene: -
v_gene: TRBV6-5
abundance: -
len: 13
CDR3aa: CASSYDGNTEAFF
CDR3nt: TGTGCCAGCAGCTACGACGGGAACACTGAAGCTTTCTTT

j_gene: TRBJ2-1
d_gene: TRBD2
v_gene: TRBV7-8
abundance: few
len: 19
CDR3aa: CASSQWRLAGEWSYNEQFF
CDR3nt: TGTGCCAGCAGCCAATGGCGACTAGCGGGAGAATGGTCCTACAATGAGCAGTTCTTC

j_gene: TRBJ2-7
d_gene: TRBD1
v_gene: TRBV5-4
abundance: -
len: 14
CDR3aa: CASSLKNRGYEQYF
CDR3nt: TGTGCCAGCAGCTTAAAAAACAGGGGCTACGAGCAGTACTTC

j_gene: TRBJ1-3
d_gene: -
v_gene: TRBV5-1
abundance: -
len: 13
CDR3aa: CASRFPGTNTIYF
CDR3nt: TGCGCCAGCAGGTTCCCAGGGACAAACACCATATATTTT

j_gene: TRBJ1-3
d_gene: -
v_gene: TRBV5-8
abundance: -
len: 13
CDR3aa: CASSRGSGNTIYF
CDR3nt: TGTGCCAGCAGCCGTGGGTCTGGAAACACCATATATTTT

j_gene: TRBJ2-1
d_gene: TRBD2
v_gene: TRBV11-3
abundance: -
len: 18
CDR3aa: CASSLGGGAGGTYNEQFF
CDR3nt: TGTGCCAGCAGCTTAGGAGGCGGCGCGGGAGGTACTTACAATGAGCAGTTCTTC

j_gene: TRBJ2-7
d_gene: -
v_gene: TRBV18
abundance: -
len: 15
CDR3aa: CASSPGRGASYEQYF
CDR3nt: TGTGCCAGCTCACCAGGACGGGGGGCTTCCTACGAGCAGTACTTC

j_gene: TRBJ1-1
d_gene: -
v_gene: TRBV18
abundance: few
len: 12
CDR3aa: CASSPPQRPAFF
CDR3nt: TGTGCCAGCTCACCACCTCAGAGACCAGCTTTCTTT

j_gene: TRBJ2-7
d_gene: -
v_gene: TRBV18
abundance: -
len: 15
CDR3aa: CASSPRGQGLNEQYF
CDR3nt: TGTGCCAGCTCACCCCGGGGCCAGGGCTTAAACGAGCAGTACTTC

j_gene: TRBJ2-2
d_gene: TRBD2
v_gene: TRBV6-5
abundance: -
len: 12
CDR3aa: CASSPTGGWMFF
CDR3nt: TGTGCCAGCAGTCCGACGGGGGGGTGGATGTTTTTT

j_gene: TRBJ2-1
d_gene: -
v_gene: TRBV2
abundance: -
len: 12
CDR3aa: CASSNREFEQFF
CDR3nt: TGTGCCAGCAGTAACAGGGAATTTGAGCAGTTCTTC

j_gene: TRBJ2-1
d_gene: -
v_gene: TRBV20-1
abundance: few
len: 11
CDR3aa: CSAREYNEQFF
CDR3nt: TGCAGTGCTAGAGAATACAATGAGCAGTTCTTC

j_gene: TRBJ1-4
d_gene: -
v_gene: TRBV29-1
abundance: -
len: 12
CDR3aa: CSVVKEGEKLFF
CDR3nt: TGCAGCGTTGTGAAAGAGGGTGAAAAACTGTTTTTT

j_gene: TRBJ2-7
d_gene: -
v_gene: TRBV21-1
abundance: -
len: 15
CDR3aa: CASSKDLGRCYEQYF
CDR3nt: TGTGCCAGCAGCAAAGATCTGGGGCGCTGCTACGAGCAGTACTTC

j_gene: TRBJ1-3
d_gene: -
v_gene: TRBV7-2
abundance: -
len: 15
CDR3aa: CASSFDSGSGNTIYF
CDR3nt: TGTGCCAGCAGCTTTGACAGTGGCTCTGGAAACACCATATATTTT

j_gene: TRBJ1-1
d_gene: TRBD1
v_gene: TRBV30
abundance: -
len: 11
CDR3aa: CAGDRATEAFF
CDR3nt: TGTGCCGGGGACAGGGCCACTGAAGCTTTCTTT

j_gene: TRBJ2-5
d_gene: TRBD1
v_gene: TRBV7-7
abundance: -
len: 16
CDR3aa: CASSPGRDRGQETQYF
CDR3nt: TGTGCTAGCAGTCCCGGCCGGGACAGGGGGCAAGAGACCCAGTACTTC

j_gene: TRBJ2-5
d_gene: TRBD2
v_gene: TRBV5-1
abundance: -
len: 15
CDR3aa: CASGVAGSREETQYF
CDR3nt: TGCGCCAGCGGTGTAGCGGGATCGCGGGAGGAGACCCAGTACTTC

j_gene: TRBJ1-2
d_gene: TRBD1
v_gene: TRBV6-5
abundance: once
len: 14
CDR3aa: CASSKKDRSYGYTF
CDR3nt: TGTGCCAGCAGCAAAAAGGACAGGAGCTATGGCTACACCTTC

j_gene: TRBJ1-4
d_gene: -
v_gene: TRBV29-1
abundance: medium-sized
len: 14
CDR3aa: CSVGRDGTNEKLFF
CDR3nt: TGCAGCGTTGGCCGGGACGGAACTAATGAAAAACTGTTTTTT

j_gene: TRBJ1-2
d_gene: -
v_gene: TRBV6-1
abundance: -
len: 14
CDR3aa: CASSVQASHNGYTF
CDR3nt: TGTGCCAGCAGTGTTCAGGCCTCACATAATGGCTACACCTTC

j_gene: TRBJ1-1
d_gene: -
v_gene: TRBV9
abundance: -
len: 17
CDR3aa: CASSVARDGVKNTEAFF
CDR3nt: TGTGCCAGCAGCGTAGCTCGTGACGGAGTGAAGAACACTGAAGCTTTCTTT

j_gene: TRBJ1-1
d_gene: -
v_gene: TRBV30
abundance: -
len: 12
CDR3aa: CAWSPPGTEAFF
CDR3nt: TGTGCCTGGAGTCCCCCGGGCACTGAAGCTTTCTTT

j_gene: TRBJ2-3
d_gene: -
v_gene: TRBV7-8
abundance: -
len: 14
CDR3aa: CASSRGGQADTQYF
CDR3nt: TGTGCCAGCAGCAGAGGGGGGCAAGCAGATACGCAGTATTTT

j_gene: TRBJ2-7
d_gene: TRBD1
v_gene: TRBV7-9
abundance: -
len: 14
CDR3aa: CASQPGQGTREQYF
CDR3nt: TGTGCCAGCCAACCGGGACAGGGTACACGGGAGCAGTACTTC

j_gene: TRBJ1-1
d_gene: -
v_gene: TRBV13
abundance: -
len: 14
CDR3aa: CASSLGSRRTEAFF
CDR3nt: TGTGCCAGCAGCTTAGGGAGTAGGAGGACCGAAGCTTTCTTT

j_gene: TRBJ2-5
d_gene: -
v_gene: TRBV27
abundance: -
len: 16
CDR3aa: CASSLNFGDQRETQYF
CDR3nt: TGTGCCAGCAGTTTGAATTTTGGAGACCAGCGGGAGACCCAGTACTTC

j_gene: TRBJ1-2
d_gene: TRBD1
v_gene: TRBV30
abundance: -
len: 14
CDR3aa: CAWRPYWDSLDYTF
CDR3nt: TGTGCCTGGCGTCCGTACTGGGACAGCTTGGACTACACCTTC

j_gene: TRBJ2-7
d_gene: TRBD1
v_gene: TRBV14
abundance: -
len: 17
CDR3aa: CASSPQGAGFRVDEQYF
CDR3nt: TGTGCCAGCAGCCCCCAGGGGGCGGGGTTCCGAGTTGACGAGCAGTACTTC

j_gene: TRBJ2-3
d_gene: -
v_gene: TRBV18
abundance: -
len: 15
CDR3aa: CASSPPGIRTDTQYF
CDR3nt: TGTGCCAGCTCACCACCGGGTATACGCACAGATACGCAGTATTTT

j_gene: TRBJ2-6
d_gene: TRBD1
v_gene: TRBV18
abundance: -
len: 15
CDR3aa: CASSSDRAGANVLTF
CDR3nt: TGTGCCAGCTCTTCGGACAGGGCTGGGGCCAACGTCCTGACTTTC

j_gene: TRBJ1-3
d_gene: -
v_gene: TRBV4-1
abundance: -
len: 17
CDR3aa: CASSQDPGSSPRNTIYF
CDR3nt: TGCGCCAGCAGCCAAGATCCAGGGAGTAGTCCCAGAAACACCATATATTTT

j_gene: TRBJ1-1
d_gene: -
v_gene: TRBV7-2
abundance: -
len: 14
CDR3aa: CASSSQGSNTEAFF
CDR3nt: TGTGCCAGCAGTTCGCAGGGGTCGAACACTGAAGCTTTCTTT

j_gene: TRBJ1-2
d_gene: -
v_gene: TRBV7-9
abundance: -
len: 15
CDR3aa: CASSLVSSGDYGYTF
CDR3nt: TGTGCCAGCAGCTTAGTATCTTCTGGGGACTATGGCTACACCTTC

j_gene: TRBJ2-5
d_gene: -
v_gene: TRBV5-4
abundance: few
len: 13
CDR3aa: CASSLRGMKTQYF
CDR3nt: TGTGCCAGCAGCTTGAGGGGGATGAAGACCCAGTACTTC

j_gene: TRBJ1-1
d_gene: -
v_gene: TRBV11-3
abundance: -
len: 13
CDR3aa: CASSAAGGLEAFF
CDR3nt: TGTGCCAGCAGCGCAGCCGGGGGACTGGAAGCTTTCTTT

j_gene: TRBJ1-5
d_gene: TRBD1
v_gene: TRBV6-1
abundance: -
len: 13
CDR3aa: CASAQGVDQPQHF
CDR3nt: TGTGCCAGCGCCCAGGGGGTGGATCAGCCCCAGCATTTT

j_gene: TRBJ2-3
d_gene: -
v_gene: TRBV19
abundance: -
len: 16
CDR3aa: CASSRRAQRGTDTQYF
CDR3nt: TGTGCCAGTAGTCGAAGGGCCCAGAGGGGCACAGATACGCAGTATTTT

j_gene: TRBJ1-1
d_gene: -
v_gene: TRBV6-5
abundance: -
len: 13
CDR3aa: CASSTVVNTEAFF
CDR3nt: TGTGCCAGCAGCACAGTCGTGAACACTGAAGCTTTCTTT